This T cell receptor beta chain was recorded in a study of blood T cell repertoires in COVID-19. Study context: The cDNA or gDNA used as material had been derived from T cells, B-cell-depleted T cells, or PBMCs.

This clone has just one count. Libraries were prepared by immunoSEQ multiplex PCR; TCRdb keeps only in-frame clonotypes and omits some of them. Seen here are over 200,000 clones, around 93% observed once, and the top ten hold roughly 1.2%. Enrollees, about 18 to 95 years old, lived in 25 or so US areas. Allocation to cohorts depended on clinical history reported by the participants. The CDR3 consists of 15 residues. Unmatched junction bases numbered 8, after V lost 4 bases and J lost 3 bases. Germline V gene data show CDR1 as SGHNT and CDR2 as YYREEE (reference sequence). Sequencing was done on a sample of PBMCs or T cells enriched from blood (not recorded which). The chain is built from TRBV5-4 and TRBJ1-1; TRBD1 aligns across 8 bases. This TCR derives from a human donor in a cohort exposed to, infected with or recovered from COVID-19 (not recorded which). The donor label of this sample is uncertain. The CDR3 sequence is CASSPIGTGDTEAFF. CDR3 coding DNA: TGTGCCAGCAGCCCCATAGGGACAGGAGACACTGAAGCTTTCTTT.